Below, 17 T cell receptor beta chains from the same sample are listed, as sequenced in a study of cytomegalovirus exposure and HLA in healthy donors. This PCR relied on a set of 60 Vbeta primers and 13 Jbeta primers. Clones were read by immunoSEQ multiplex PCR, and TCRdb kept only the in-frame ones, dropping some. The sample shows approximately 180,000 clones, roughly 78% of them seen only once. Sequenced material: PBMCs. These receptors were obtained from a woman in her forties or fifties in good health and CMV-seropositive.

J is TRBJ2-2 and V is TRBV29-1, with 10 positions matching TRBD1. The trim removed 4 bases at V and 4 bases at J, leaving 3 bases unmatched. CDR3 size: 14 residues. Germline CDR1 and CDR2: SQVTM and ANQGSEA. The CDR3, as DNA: TGCAGCGTTGGACAGGGGGCGAGCACCGGGGAGCTGTTTTTT. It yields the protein CSVGQGASTGELFF.

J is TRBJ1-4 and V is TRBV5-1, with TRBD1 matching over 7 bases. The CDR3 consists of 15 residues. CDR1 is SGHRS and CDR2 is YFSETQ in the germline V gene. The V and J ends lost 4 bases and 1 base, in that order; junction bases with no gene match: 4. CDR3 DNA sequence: TGCGCCAGCAGCACGCAGGGGGTAACTAATGAAAAACTGTTTTTT. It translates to CASSTQGVTNEKLFF. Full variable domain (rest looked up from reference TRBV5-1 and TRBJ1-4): KAGVTQTPRYLIKTRGQQVTLSCSPISGHRSVSWYQQTPGQGLQFLFEYFSETQRNKGNFPGRFSGRQFSNSRSEMNVSTLELGDSALYLCASSTQGVTNEKLFFGSGTQLSVL.

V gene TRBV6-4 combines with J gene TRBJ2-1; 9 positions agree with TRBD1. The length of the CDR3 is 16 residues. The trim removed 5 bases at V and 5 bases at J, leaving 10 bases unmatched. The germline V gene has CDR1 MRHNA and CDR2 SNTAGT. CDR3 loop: CASSYGTGMTDNEQFF. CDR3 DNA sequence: TGTGCCAGCAGTTACGGGACAGGGATGACAGACAATGAGCAGTTCTTC.

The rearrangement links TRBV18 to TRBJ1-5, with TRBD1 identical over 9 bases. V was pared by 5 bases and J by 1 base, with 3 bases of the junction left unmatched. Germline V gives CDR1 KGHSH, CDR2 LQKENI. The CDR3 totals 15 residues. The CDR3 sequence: CASSRTGASNQPQHF. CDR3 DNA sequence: TGTGCCAGCTCAAGGACAGGGGCCAGCAATCAGCCCCAGCATTTT.

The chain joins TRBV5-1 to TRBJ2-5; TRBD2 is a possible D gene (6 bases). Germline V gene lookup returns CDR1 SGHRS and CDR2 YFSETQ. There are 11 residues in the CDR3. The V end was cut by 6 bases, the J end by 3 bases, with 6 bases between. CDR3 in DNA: TGCGCCAGCACTAGCGAAGAGACCCAGTACTTC. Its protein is CASTSEETQYF.

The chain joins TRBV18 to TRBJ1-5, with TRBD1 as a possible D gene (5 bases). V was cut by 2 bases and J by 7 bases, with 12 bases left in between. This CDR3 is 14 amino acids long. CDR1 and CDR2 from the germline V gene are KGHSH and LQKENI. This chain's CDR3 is CASSPGPGRQPQHF. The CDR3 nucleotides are TGTGCCAGCTCACCAGGTCCAGGGAGGCAGCCCCAGCATTTT.

The CDR3 DNA reads TGTGCCAGCTCACCCCCCGGGGTCAATGAGCAGTTCTTC. Its protein is CASSPPGVNEQFF. The J gene is TRBJ2-1, the V gene TRBV18; possible D gene TRBD2, 5 bases. Trimming pared 3 bases from V and 6 bases from J, leaving 9 bases between. Germline CDR1 KGHSH, CDR2 LQKENI. The CDR3 length is 13 residues.

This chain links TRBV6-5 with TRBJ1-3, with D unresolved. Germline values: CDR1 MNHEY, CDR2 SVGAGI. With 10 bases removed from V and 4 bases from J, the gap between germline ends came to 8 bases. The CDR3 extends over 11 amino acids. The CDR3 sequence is CATYRGNTIYF. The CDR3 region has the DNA TGTGCCACTTACCGGGGAAACACCATATATTTT.

CDR3: CASSRGLAGAGGTDTQYF. The CDR3 nucleotides read TGTGCCAGCAGCCGGGGACTAGCGGGGGCGGGGGGAACAGATACGCAGTATTTT. V gene TRBV7-9 combines with J gene TRBJ2-3; 14 bases match TRBD2. Germline CDR1 reads SEHNR; CDR2 reads FQNEAQ (reference sequence). The CDR3 is 18 amino acids. V gave up 5 bases and J gave up 3 bases; unmatched junction bases: 10.

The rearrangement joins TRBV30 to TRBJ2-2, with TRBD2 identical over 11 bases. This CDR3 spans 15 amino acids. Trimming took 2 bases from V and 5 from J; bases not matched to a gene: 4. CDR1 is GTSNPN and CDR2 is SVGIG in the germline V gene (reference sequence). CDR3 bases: TGTGCCTGGAGTATGCGACTAGCGGGGACCGGGGAGCTGTTTTTT. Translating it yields CAWSMRLAGTGELFF.

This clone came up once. The CDR3 DNA sequence: TGTGCCAGCAGCTCGACAGGGGCGTATGGCTACACCTTC. Residues: CASSSTGAYGYTF. The chain recombines TRBV11-2 with TRBJ1-2; 8 bases agree with TRBD1. The CDR3 is made up of 13 amino acids. With 4 bases clipped from V and 5 bases from J, the junction kept 3 bases outside the gene matches. Germline V gene data show CDR1 as SGHAT and CDR2 as FQNNGV.

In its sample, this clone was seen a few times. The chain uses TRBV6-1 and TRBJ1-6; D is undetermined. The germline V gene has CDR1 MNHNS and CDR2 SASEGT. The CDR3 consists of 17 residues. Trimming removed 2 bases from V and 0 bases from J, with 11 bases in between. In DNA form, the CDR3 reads TGTGCCAGCAGTGAATTTTATGGTAGCTCCTATAATTCACCCCTCCACTTT. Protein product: CASSEFYGSSYNSPLHF.

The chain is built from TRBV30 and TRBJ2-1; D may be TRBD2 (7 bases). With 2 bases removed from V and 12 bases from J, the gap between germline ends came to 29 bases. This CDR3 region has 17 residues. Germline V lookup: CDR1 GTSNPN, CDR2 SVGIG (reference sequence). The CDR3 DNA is TGTGCCTGGAGTCCCCTCGGGGGGCTGGGGAACGGTGTAGGGCAGTTCTTC. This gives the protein CAWSPLGGLGNGVGQFF.

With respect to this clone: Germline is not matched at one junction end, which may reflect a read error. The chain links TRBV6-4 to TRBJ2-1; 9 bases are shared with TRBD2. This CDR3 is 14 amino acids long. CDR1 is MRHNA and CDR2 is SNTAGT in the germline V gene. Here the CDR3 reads CASSRGGVYNEQLF. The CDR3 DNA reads TGTGCCAGCAGTCGCGGGGGGGTCTACAATGAGCAGCTCTTC.

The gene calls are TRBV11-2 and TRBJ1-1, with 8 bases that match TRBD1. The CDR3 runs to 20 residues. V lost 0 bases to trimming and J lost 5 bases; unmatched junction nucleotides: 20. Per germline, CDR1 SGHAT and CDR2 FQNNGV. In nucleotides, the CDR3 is TGTGCCAGCAGCTTAGATGCGGGAGGGTCAGGGGGCTTTTCAACGACTGAAGCTTTCTTT. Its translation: CASSLDAGGSGGFSTTEAFF.

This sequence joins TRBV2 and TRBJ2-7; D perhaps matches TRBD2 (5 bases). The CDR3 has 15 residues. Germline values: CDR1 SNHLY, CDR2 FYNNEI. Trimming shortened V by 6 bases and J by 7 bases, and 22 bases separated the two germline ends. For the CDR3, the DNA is TGTGCCAGCAGCGGGGAAACTCCCGTCTATGGAGAGCAGTACTTC. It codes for CASSGETPVYGEQYF. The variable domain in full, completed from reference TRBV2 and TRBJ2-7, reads EPEVTQTPSHQVTQMGQEVILRCVPISNHLYFYWYRQILGQKVEFLVSFYNNEISEKSEIFDDQFSVERPDGSNFTLKIRSTKLEDSAMYFCASSGETPVYGEQYFGPGTRLTVT.

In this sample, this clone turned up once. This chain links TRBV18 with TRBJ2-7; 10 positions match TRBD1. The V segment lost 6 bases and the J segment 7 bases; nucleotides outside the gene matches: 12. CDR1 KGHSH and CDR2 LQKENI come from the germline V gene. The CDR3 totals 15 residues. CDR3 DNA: TGTGCCAGCTCCCCCCGTGGGACAGGGGCGGAGGAGCAGTACTTC. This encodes CASSPRGTGAEEQYF.